The source of this T cell receptor (beta chain) is a study of blood T cell repertoires in COVID-19. Across the whole study: Some COVID-19 samples were acute and others convalescent; all came from the United States, Italy and Spain.

Donors in Cohort 3 counted as recovered after two negative PCRs, clearance, or symptom resolution. The table came from immunoSEQ multiplex PCR; TCRdb's copy has only in-frame clones and leaves some out. The table shows roughly 400,000 clones, with just under 90% occurring only once. Losses at the gene ends were 7 bases for V and 8 bases for J; bases not matched to a gene: 13. There are 15 residues in the CDR3. Germline V CDR1 and CDR2: LNHDA, SQIVND (reference sequence). The sample comprised PBMCs or T cells enriched from blood (not recorded which). The rearrangement joins TRBV19 to TRBJ1-4; the match to TRBD1 covers 7 bases. This receptor was obtained from a woman in her 50s who had recovered from COVID-19. The CDR3 nucleotides are TGTGCCAGTACCAGGGGGAGATCCCCTCAGGAAAAACTGTTTTTT. It encodes CASTRGRSPQEKLFF.